This entry lists 8 T cell receptor beta chains sequenced from one sample in a study of a mutant IDH1 vaccine in newly diagnosed glioma. What these receptors recognize is not known. Time point specified: week 35, safety follow-up. In the vaccine, a single dose held 300 ug of the mutant IDH1 20-mer peptide, along with topical imiquimod. TCRdb's copy holds only in-frame clones and misses some; the assay was immunoSEQ multiplex PCR. The data show about 32,000 clones, 82% seen once. The source material was PBMCs, sampled from a glioma patient whose treatment included an IDH1 peptide vaccine. These receptors were taken from a woman between 18 and 29 years old with glioma.

The chain links TRBV5-4 to TRBJ2-3; no clear D gene. The germline gives CDR1 SGHNT, CDR2 YYREEE (reference sequence). V lost 3 bases, J lost 1 base, and 12 bases lay in between. CDR3 size: 15 residues. Written as DNA, the CDR3 is TGTGCCAGCAGCTCCCTGGGTACCGGCACAGATACGCAGTATTTT. Residues: CASSSLGTGTDTQYF.

This chain links TRBV2 with TRBJ2-3; D might be TRBD2 (6 bases). The CDR3 runs 16 residues. V shed 5 bases and J shed 2 bases, with 17 bases lying between them. CDR1 SNHLY and CDR2 FYNNEI come from the germline V gene. The chain's CDR3 is CASSPARGGDTDTQYF. The CDR3 bases are TGTGCCAGCAGTCCCGCTCGGGGCGGGGACACAGATACGCAGTATTTT. Full variable domain (missing parts from reference TRBV2 and TRBJ2-3): EPEVTQTPSHQVTQMGQEVILRCVPISNHLYFYWYRQILGQKVEFLVSFYNNEISEKSEIFDDQFSVERPDGSNFTLKIRSTKLEDSAMYFCASSPARGGDTDTQYFGPGTRLTVL.

The chain joins TRBV19 to TRBJ1-2; D is perhaps TRBD1 (5 bases). Germline V gene sequence: CDR1 LNHDA, CDR2 SQIVND (reference sequence). This CDR3 has 12 amino acids. Trimming left V 7 bases short and J 3 bases short, with 9 bases between. The CDR3 DNA is TGTGCCAGTAATGGGGCAGACTATGGCTACACCTTC. Protein product: CASNGADYGYTF.

This clone appeared a few times. V is TRBV7-2 and J is TRBJ1-5; no firm D call. The germline V gene has CDR1 SGHTA and CDR2 FQGNSA. Trimming left V 2 bases short and J 0 bases short, with 8 bases between. The CDR3 has 15 residues. The CDR3 sequence: CASSLMGDSNQPQHF. The CDR3 DNA reads TGTGCCAGCAGCTTAATGGGAGATAGCAATCAGCCCCAGCATTTT. Variable domain in full (rest from reference TRBV7-2 and TRBJ1-5): GAGVSQSPSNKVTEKGKDVELRCDPISGHTALYWYRQSLGQGLEFLIYFQGNSAPDKSGLPSDRFSAERTGGSVSTLTIQRTQQEDSAVYLCASSLMGDSNQPQHFGDGTRLSIL.

This clone was recorded a few times. The rearrangement uses TRBV7-9 and TRBJ1-1; D is possibly TRBD1 (6 bases). Trimming shortened V by 4 bases and J by 0 bases, and 12 bases separated the two germline ends. Germline CDR1 SEHNR, CDR2 FQNEAQ (reference sequence). This CDR3 spans 15 amino acids. The CDR3 loop reads CASSSSQGMNTEAFF. In DNA, the CDR3 is TGTGCCAGCAGCTCCTCACAGGGCATGAACACTGAAGCTTTCTTT.

The V and J genes are TRBV14 and TRBJ2-2; D ambiguous. The germline V gene encodes CDR1 SGHDN and CDR2 FVKESK. V dropped 0 bases and J dropped 5 bases, with 10 bases sitting between them. The CDR3 contains 15 residues. The CDR3 DNA is TGTGCCAGCAGCCAAGAACTCCCCGGGACCGGGGAGCTGTTTTTT. This translates into CASSQELPGTGELFF. Drawing the rest from reference TRBV14 and TRBJ2-2, the complete variable domain is EAGVTQFPSHSVIEKGQTVTLRCDPISGHDNLYWYRRVMGKEIKFLLHFVKESKQDESGMPNNRFLAERTGGTYSTLKVQPAELEDSGVYFCASSQELPGTGELFFGEGSRLTVL.

V gene TRBV5-4 combines with J gene TRBJ1-1, with D maybe TRBD1 (6 bases). Germline lookup yields CDR1 SGHNT and CDR2 YYREEE (reference sequence). Trimming left V 4 bases short and J 6 bases short, with 19 bases between. The CDR3 has 15 amino acids. In DNA form, the CDR3 reads TGTGCCAGCAGCCTTCCGGGGACAAGTGGCGCTGAAGCTTTCTTT. Encoded protein: CASSLPGTSGAEAFF.

The CDR3 nucleotides read TGTGCCAGCAGTTATGGGGGCGGCACTGAAGCTTTCTTT. Its translation is CASSYGGGTEAFF. The chain recombines TRBV6-6 with TRBJ1-1; D is perhaps TRBD1 (6 bases). There are 13 residues in the CDR3. Germline loops: CDR1 MNHNY, CDR2 SVGAGI (reference sequence). The V and J ends lost 3 bases and 4 bases respectively, with 9 bases between them.